This TCR beta chain comes out of a study of beta chain features in type 1 diabetes. Study at large: All samples together contributed almost 110,000,000 sorted cells for examination.

This CDR3 spans 14 amino acids. V lost 5 bases and J lost 5, with 15 bases in between. CDR1 is SGHTA, CDR2 FQGNSA, per germline. This clone was detected a few times. Its antigen is undetermined. Points from the study as a whole: Shorter TCRB CDR3s, moderately but significantly so, marked every one of the four CD4+ subsets in Type 1 diabetes patients.

The isolated RNA, all of it, was reverse transcribed, so expressed TCRB transcripts were what got sequenced. Using immunoSEQ multiplex PCR, the repertoire was profiled, and TCRdb retains in-frame clones only, with some absent. This sample has about 340,000 clones; about a tenth occur once, and the top ten carry about 1%. This sequence joins TRBV7-2 and TRBJ2-5; no clear D gene. Sequencing input: central memory CD4+ T cells from blood. The TCR originated in a man aged 25-40 years with type 1 diabetes. The CDR3 here is CASSIGRNAETQYF. CDR3 sequence (DNA): TGTGCCAGCAGCATAGGACGAAATGCTGAGACCCAGTACTTC.